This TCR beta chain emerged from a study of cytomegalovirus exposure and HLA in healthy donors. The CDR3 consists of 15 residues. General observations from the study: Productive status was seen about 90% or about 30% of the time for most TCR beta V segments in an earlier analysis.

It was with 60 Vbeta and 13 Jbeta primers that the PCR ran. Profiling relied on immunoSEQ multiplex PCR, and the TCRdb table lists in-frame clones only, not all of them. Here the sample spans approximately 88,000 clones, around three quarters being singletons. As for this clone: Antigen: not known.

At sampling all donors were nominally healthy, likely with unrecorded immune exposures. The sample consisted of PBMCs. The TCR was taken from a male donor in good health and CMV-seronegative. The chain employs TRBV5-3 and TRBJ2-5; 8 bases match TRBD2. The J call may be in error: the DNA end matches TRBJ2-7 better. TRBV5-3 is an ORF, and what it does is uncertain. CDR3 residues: CARSPRERGTYEQYF. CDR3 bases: TGTGCCAGAAGCCCGAGGGAGCGGGGGACCTACGAGCAGTACTTC.